A selection of T cell receptor beta chains follows, all from one sample in a study of blood T cell repertoires in COVID-19. Some clones are missing from TCRdb's copy, which holds only in-frame ones; the method was immunoSEQ multiplex PCR. Of 80,000 to 100,000 clones detected, about 84% appear once; the ten largest clones hold about 4.5%. Sequenced material: peripheral blood. Every receptor here comes from a man aged 55 to 70 with acute or convalescent COVID-19. The CDR3 runs from the conserved cysteine through the conserved F or W. Each record gives: CDR3 protein, CDR3 DNA, clone size, J gene, V gene, D gene. D genes are given only for firm matches. Clone size is given for some rows only: seen once, a few or many times, or a class if the clone is expanded.

CDR3 protein: CASSHMNWPGQRLAYGTGELFF
CDR3 DNA: TGTGCCAGCAGCCACATGAACTGGCCGGGACAGAGACTCGCCTACGGAACCGGGGAGCTGTTTTTT
clone size: few
J gene: TRBJ2-2
V gene: TRBV6-2/TRBV6-3
D gene: TRBD1

CDR3 protein: CSARSDPSQYF
CDR3 DNA: TGCAGTGCTAGAAGCGATCCCTCGCAGTATTTT
clone size: -
J gene: TRBJ2-3
V gene: TRBV20-1
D gene: -

CDR3 protein: CASSLGLAETYEQYF
CDR3 DNA: TGTGCCAGCAGTCTGGGACTAGCGGAGACCTACGAGCAGTACTTC
clone size: -
J gene: TRBJ2-7
V gene: TRBV27
D gene: TRBD2

CDR3 protein: CASSLDGQDPLPNYGYTF
CDR3 DNA: TGCGCCAGCAGCTTGGATGGACAGGACCCGCTACCCAACTATGGCTACACCTTC
clone size: -
J gene: TRBJ1-2
V gene: TRBV5-1
D gene: TRBD1

CDR3 protein: CASSPNLDSGDWAFF
CDR3 DNA: TGTGCCAGCTCACCAAACCTGGACAGCGGTGATTGGGCTTTCTTT
clone size: -
J gene: TRBJ1-1
V gene: TRBV18
D gene: -

CDR3 protein: CASSVCGRIYNRANVLTF
CDR3 DNA: TGTGCCAGCAGTGTCTGCGGGCGTATTTACAATCGGGCCAACGTCCTGACTTTC
clone size: -
J gene: TRBJ2-6
V gene: TRBV6-7
D gene: -

CDR3 protein: CASSEYSTVTDTQYF
CDR3 DNA: TGTGCCAGCAGCGAATATTCGACAGTCACAGATACGCAGTATTTT
clone size: few
J gene: TRBJ2-3
V gene: TRBV9
D gene: -

CDR3 protein: CASSISPATNTEAFF
CDR3 DNA: TGTGCCAGTAGTATTTCCCCAGCGACGAACACTGAAGCTTTCTTT
clone size: -
J gene: TRBJ1-1
V gene: TRBV19
D gene: -

CDR3 protein: CAWSPPGGYGYTF
CDR3 DNA: TGTGCCTGGAGCCCGCCGGGGGGCTATGGCTACACCTTC
clone size: -
J gene: TRBJ1-2
V gene: TRBV30
D gene: -

CDR3 protein: CAISNTVNTEAFF
CDR3 DNA: TGTGCCATCAGTAACACAGTGAACACTGAAGCTTTCTTT
clone size: few
J gene: TRBJ1-1
V gene: TRBV10-3
D gene: -

CDR3 protein: CAISESSIEQFF
CDR3 DNA: TGTGCCATCAGTGAGTCTTCTATCGAGCAGTTCTTC
clone size: once
J gene: TRBJ2-1
V gene: TRBV10-3
D gene: -

CDR3 protein: CASSLALGKGQSYSNQPQHF
CDR3 DNA: TGTGCCAGCAGCTTAGCGTTGGGTAAGGGGCAGTCTTATAGCAATCAGCCCCAGCATTTT
clone size: -
J gene: TRBJ1-5
V gene: TRBV7-8
D gene: -

CDR3 protein: CASSPGGLYYGYTF
CDR3 DNA: TGTGCCAGCAGCCCGGGTGGACTTTACTATGGCTACACCTTC
clone size: -
J gene: TRBJ1-2
V gene: TRBV7-6
D gene: -

CDR3 protein: CASSQDRGREETQYF
CDR3 DNA: TGCGCCAGCAGCCAAGACAGGGGGCGCGAGGAGACCCAGTACTTC
clone size: once
J gene: TRBJ2-5
V gene: TRBV4-1
D gene: TRBD1

CDR3 protein: CASSPSQDSVNEQFF
CDR3 DNA: TGTGCCAGCTCACCAAGTCAGGACAGCGTCAATGAGCAGTTCTTC
clone size: -
J gene: TRBJ2-1
V gene: TRBV18
D gene: -

CDR3 protein: CSASRTGTGSEQYF
CDR3 DNA: TGCAGTGCTAGTAGAACCGGGACAGGCAGCGAGCAGTACTTC
clone size: -
J gene: TRBJ2-7
V gene: TRBV20-1
D gene: TRBD1

CDR3 protein: CASSFGGGVNEQFF
CDR3 DNA: TGTGCCAGCAGCTTTGGCGGGGGGGTGAATGAGCAGTTCTTC
clone size: -
J gene: TRBJ2-1
V gene: TRBV7-2
D gene: TRBD2

CDR3 protein: CASSLLAGGSGYNEQFF
CDR3 DNA: TGTGCCAGCAGTCTACTAGCGGGAGGTAGTGGCTACAATGAGCAGTTCTTC
clone size: -
J gene: TRBJ2-1
V gene: TRBV6-6
D gene: TRBD2

CDR3 protein: CASSKGQGALSGELFF
CDR3 DNA: TGTGCCAGCTCAAAAGGACAGGGGGCGCTTTCCGGGGAGCTGTTTTTT
clone size: -
J gene: TRBJ2-2
V gene: TRBV18
D gene: TRBD1

CDR3 protein: CASSPLADLHNEQFF
CDR3 DNA: TGTGCCAGTAGCCCCCTAGCGGATCTTCACAATGAGCAGTTCTTC
clone size: -
J gene: TRBJ2-1
V gene: TRBV19
D gene: TRBD2

CDR3 protein: CASSLAGQGARNTEAFF
CDR3 DNA: TGTGCCAGCAGCTTGGCCGGCCAGGGGGCGAGGAACACTGAAGCTTTCTTT
clone size: -
J gene: TRBJ1-1
V gene: TRBV5-5
D gene: TRBD1

CDR3 protein: CASSTGFYEQYF
CDR3 DNA: TGTGCCAGTAGTACGGGATTTTACGAGCAGTACTTC
clone size: -
J gene: TRBJ2-7
V gene: TRBV19
D gene: -